Below are 31 T cell receptor beta chains sequenced from a single sample in a study of blood T cell repertoires in COVID-19. The data were produced by immunoSEQ multiplex PCR, yet TCRdb's version contains in-frame clones alone and is incomplete. Among about 230,000 clones listed, approximately 88% were seen once. The sample comprised PBMCs or T cells enriched from blood (not recorded which). The receptors here all came from a woman aged 40 to 55 with acute COVID-19.

V gene TRBV7-9 combines with J gene TRBJ2-3, with 11 bases matching TRBD2. This CDR3 comprises 16 residues. Trimming cost V 1 base and J 4 bases; bases outside gene matches: 4. In germline, CDR1 is SEHNR, CDR2 FQNEAQ (reference sequence). DNA of the CDR3: TGTGCCAGCAGCTTAGTTCGACTAGCGGGGCCAGATACGCAGTATTTT. Protein: CASSLVRLAGPDTQYF.

This rearrangement joins TRBV23-1 to TRBJ1-5; 7 nucleotides agree with TRBD1. TRBV23-1 falls under the ORF class, with uncertain function. V lost 0 bases and J lost 7; bases outside the gene matches: 6. The CDR3 extends over 15 amino acids. This CDR3 reads CASSQSHRGEQPQHF. DNA of the CDR3: TGCGCCAGCAGTCAATCGCACAGGGGAGAGCAGCCCCAGCATTTT.

The rearrangement uses TRBV9 and TRBJ2-2, with 10 bases identical to TRBD2. Germline CDR1 reads SGDLS; CDR2 reads YYNGEE. V shed 1 base, J shed 5 bases, and the junction held 5 bases outside the gene matches. The CDR3 covers 16 residues. CDR3 protein: CASSVSGRARTGELFF. The CDR3 region has the DNA TGTGCCAGCAGCGTAAGCGGGAGGGCCCGGACCGGGGAGCTGTTTTTT.

This chain uses TRBV2 with TRBJ1-5; D may be TRBD1 (6 bases). Germline V gene sequence: CDR1 SNHLY, CDR2 FYNNEI. The V gene lost 3 bases and the J gene lost 1 base, with 13 bases spanning the gap. The CDR3 is made up of 16 amino acids. The CDR3 DNA is TGTGCCAGCAGTGACAGGGGCCTGGGCAGCAATCAGCCCCAGCATTTT. Translating gives CASSDRGLGSNQPQHF.

The J gene is TRBJ2-5, the V gene TRBV5-1; D is perhaps TRBD1 (6 bases). Per the germline V gene, CDR1 is SGHRS and CDR2 is YFSETQ. The CDR3 totals 14 residues. V dropped 0 bases and J dropped 5 bases, with 11 bases sitting between them. CDR3 bases: TGCGCCAGCAGCTTGGAAGGGACACGGGAGACCCAGTACTTC. Residues: CASSLEGTRETQYF.

V usage is TRBV13 and J usage is TRBJ2-5; D possibly corresponds to TRBD2 (6 bases). The CDR3 has 11 residues. In germline, CDR1 is PRHDT, CDR2 FYEKMQ (reference sequence). With 5 bases removed from V and 10 bases from J, the gap between germline ends came to 11 bases. The DNA of the CDR3 is TGTGCCAGCAGCCACGCGGAGGGCCAGTACTTC. Translation gives CASSHAEGQYF. Combining the CDR3 with reference TRBV13 and TRBJ2-5 gives the whole variable domain AAGVIQSPRHLIKEKRETATLKCYPIPRHDTVYWYQQGPGQDPQFLISFYEKMQSDKGSIPDRFSAQQFSDYHSELNMSSLELGDSALYFCASSHAEGQYFGPGTRLLVL.

The chain recombines TRBV7-9 with TRBJ2-7; 7 bases line up with TRBD2. CDR1 and CDR2 (germline): SEHNR, FQNEAQ (reference sequence). The CDR3 consists of 12 residues. V shed 7 bases, J shed 3 bases, and the junction held 3 bases outside the gene matches. CDR3 protein: CASTGGGYEQYF. CDR3 in DNA: TGTGCCAGCACGGGGGGAGGCTACGAGCAGTACTTC.

The chain joins TRBV5-1 to TRBJ2-1, with TRBD1 as a possible D gene (6 bases). V lost 3 bases and J lost 2, with 15 bases in between. The CDR3 extends over 16 amino acids. CDR1 is SGHRS and CDR2 is YFSETQ in the germline V gene. CDR3 amino acids: CASSSGDRRPYNEQFF. CDR3 coding DNA: TGCGCCAGCAGCTCCGGTGACAGGCGACCCTACAATGAGCAGTTCTTC.

CDR3 sequence (DNA): TGTGCCAGCACCCAACCCCCGGCAGGGCATGGCTACACCTTC. Translated, it gives CASTQPPAGHGYTF. The V gene is TRBV6-6, the J gene TRBJ1-2, with D maybe TRBD1 (5 bases). The CDR3 runs to 14 residues. The ends were cut back, 7 bases at V and 6 bases at J, with 18 bases in the middle. The V gene's germline CDR1 is MNHNY and CDR2 SVGAGI (reference sequence).

This chain uses TRBV27 with TRBJ1-5; 7 positions agree with TRBD1. Germline loops: CDR1 MNHEY, CDR2 SMNVEV (reference sequence). The CDR3 totals 13 residues. V shed 6 bases, J shed 6 bases, and the junction held 5 bases outside the gene matches. The CDR3 DNA reads as TGTGCCAGCAGACAGGGGTTGGTTCAGCCCCAGCATTTT. It encodes CASRQGLVQPQHF.

V gene TRBV29-1 combines with J gene TRBJ2-2; 8 bases match TRBD1. In germline, CDR1 is SQVTM, CDR2 ANQGSEA. The V gene end was trimmed by 5 bases and the J gene end by 4 bases; junction bases not matched to a gene: 3. The CDR3 runs to 13 residues. This chain's CDR3 is CSVPTGGTGELFF. CDR3 bases: TGCAGCGTTCCTACAGGGGGCACCGGGGAGCTGTTTTTT.

This clone has just one count. The chain couples TRBV3-1 (or the pseudogene TRBV3-2) to TRBJ1-5, with 7 bases matching TRBD1. CDR3 length: 15 amino acids. Germline V lookup: CDR1 LGHDT, CDR2 YNNKEL (reference sequence). J lost 3 bases, V lost 3 bases, and 5 bases had no gene match. CDR3 DNA: TGTGCCAGCAGCCAGTCCGGGACAGTCAATCAGCCCCAGCATTTT. This encodes CASSQSGTVNQPQHF.

The V gene is TRBV11-3, the J gene TRBJ1-4; tentatively, D is TRBD1 (6 bases). Trimming pared 8 bases from V and 8 bases from J, leaving 12 bases between. This CDR3 comprises 12 residues. Per the germline V gene, CDR1 is SGHNT and CDR2 is YENEEA. The CDR3 DNA reads as TGTGCCAGCGAAGGGGGGGAAGAAAAACTGTTTTTT. Translated: CASEGGEEKLFF.

The sample holds many counts of this clone. The chain has TRBV4-2 and TRBJ2-7; the D gene is possibly TRBD2 (6 bases). This CDR3 has 16 amino acids. CDR1 and CDR2 from the germline V gene are LGHNA and YNFKEQ. The V end was cut by 0 bases, the J end by 3 bases, with 15 bases between. For the CDR3, the DNA is TGTGCCAGCAGCCAAGATACAGGAGGGGCAAGCTACGAGCAGTACTTC. The encoded protein is CASSQDTGGASYEQYF.

The chain has TRBV9 and TRBJ2-3; tentative D call: TRBD1 (6 bases). From germline, CDR1 is SGDLS and CDR2 YYNGEE. The CDR3 covers 16 residues. The V end was cut by 4 bases, the J end by 0 bases, with 15 bases between. The CDR3 sequence is CASSPQGIGSTDTQYF. The DNA for the CDR3 is TGTGCCAGCAGCCCGCAGGGGATAGGGAGCACAGATACGCAGTATTTT.

This chain links TRBV5-4 with TRBJ2-1; the match to TRBD2 covers 9 bases. CDR1 is SGHNT and CDR2 is YYREEE in the germline V gene (reference sequence). The J segment lost 5 bases and the V segment lost 4 bases, leaving 10 bases of the junction unmatched. The CDR3 totals 16 residues. Here the CDR3 reads CASSPGGLASHNEQFF. CDR3 coding DNA: TGTGCCAGCAGCCCCGGCGGACTAGCGTCCCACAATGAGCAGTTCTTC.

This rearrangement joins TRBV30 to TRBJ1-2; D is ambiguous. With 0 bases removed from V and 4 bases from J, the gap between germline ends came to 9 bases. CDR1 and CDR2 from the germline V gene are GTSNPN and SVGIG (reference sequence). The CDR3 has 13 residues. The CDR3 is CAWSVRGPYGYTF. CDR3 DNA sequence: TGTGCCTGGAGTGTACGGGGTCCCTATGGCTACACCTTC.

This rearrangement joins TRBV19 to TRBJ2-2; the match to TRBD1 covers 7 bases. CDR3 length: 15 amino acids. The germline V gene has CDR1 LNHDA and CDR2 SQIVND (reference sequence). V dropped 4 bases and J dropped 6; count of bases not matched to a gene: 8. Here the CDR3 reads CASSTIQQGSGELFF. The CDR3 nucleotides read TGTGCCAGTAGTACAATTCAACAGGGGTCCGGGGAGCTGTTTTTT.

This clone came up once. The rearrangement joins TRBV6-1 to TRBJ2-5; 8 bases align to TRBD1. Germline V CDR1 and CDR2: MNHNS, SASEGT. V was pared by 1 base and J by 5 bases, with 9 bases of the junction left unmatched. The CDR3 sequence is 16 residues long. The CDR3 coding sequence is TGTGCCAGCAGTGAAGGGTCACAGGGGGGTCCGGAGACCCAGTACTTC. Translation gives CASSEGSQGGPETQYF.

The chain uses TRBV7-2 and TRBJ1-5, with D tentatively TRBD1 (5 bases). This CDR3 contains 14 residues. The germline V gene has CDR1 SGHTA and CDR2 FQGNSA. The V gene lost 2 bases and the J gene lost 3 bases, with 8 bases spanning the gap. CDR3 in DNA: TGTGCCAGCAGCTTACAGGGTTACAATCAGCCCCAGCATTTT. It yields the protein CASSLQGYNQPQHF.

The chain recombines TRBV7-9 with TRBJ2-3; a possible D gene is TRBD2 (6 bases). CDR1 is SEHNR and CDR2 is FQNEAQ in the germline V gene (reference sequence). The CDR3 length is 14 residues. Trimming removed 4 bases at V and 0 bases at J, with 8 bases between. The CDR3 reads CASSSGGSTDTQYF. Written as DNA, the CDR3 is TGTGCCAGCAGCTCCGGGGGTAGCACAGATACGCAGTATTTT.

This clone occurred many times. The rearrangement joins TRBV7-9 to TRBJ1-4; D is possibly TRBD1 (5 bases). Trimming took 0 bases from V and 8 from J, leaving 13 bases between them. Germline V CDR1 and CDR2: SEHNR, FQNEAQ (reference sequence). This CDR3 comprises 15 residues. This CDR3 is CASSLASSQGEKLFF. CDR3 DNA sequence: TGTGCCAGCAGCTTAGCGTCGTCGCAGGGAGAAAAACTGTTTTTT. The variable domain in full, with the rest retrieved from reference TRBV7-9 and TRBJ1-4, is DTGVSQNPRHKITKRGQNVTFRCDPISEHNRLYWYRQTLGQGPEFLTYFQNEAQLEKSRLLSDRFSAERPKGSFSTLEIQRTEQGDSAMYLCASSLASSQGEKLFFGSGTQLSVL.

This chain uses TRBV29-1 with TRBJ2-1; D might be TRBD2 (6 bases). V lost 6 bases and J lost 6, with 15 bases in between. Per germline, CDR1 SQVTM and CDR2 ANQGSEA. CDR3 length: 13 amino acids. The CDR3 region has the DNA TGCAGCGTCGACGGGGGACGCCGCAATGAGCAGTTCTTC. Protein sequence: CSVDGGRRNEQFF.

V gene TRBV7-9 combines with J gene TRBJ1-1; possibly TRBD1 for D (5 bases). This CDR3 comprises 13 residues. V lost 7 bases and J lost 6, with 15 bases in between. The germline gives CDR1 SEHNR, CDR2 FQNEAQ (reference sequence). The DNA of the CDR3 is TGTGCCAGCACCTATGGGGGAGGGGCTGAAGCTTTCTTT. Encoded protein: CASTYGGGAEAFF.

This chain connects TRBV2 to TRBJ2-2; 7 bases fit TRBD1. The V segment lost 6 bases and the J segment 2 bases; nucleotides outside the gene matches: 6. The CDR3 runs to 15 residues. In germline, CDR1 is SNHLY, CDR2 FYNNEI. DNA of the CDR3: TGTGCCAGCAGGGACAGGCGGTCTAACACCGGGGAGCTGTTTTTT. Translation gives CASRDRRSNTGELFF.

The CDR3 region is CASSLAGTGYEQYV. DNA for the CDR3: TGCGCCAGCAGCTTGGCCGGGACTGGCTACGAGCAGTACGTC. The chain is built from TRBV5-1 and TRBJ2-7; D is perhaps TRBD2 (6 bases). The CDR3 length is 14 residues. From germline, CDR1 is SGHRS and CDR2 YFSETQ. The V gene lost 0 bases and the J gene lost 3 bases, with 10 bases spanning the gap.

The chain has TRBV10-3 and TRBJ2-7; maybe TRBD2 (5 bases). This CDR3 has 13 residues. The V gene lost 3 bases and the J gene lost 8 bases, with 14 bases spanning the gap. CDR1 and CDR2 (germline): ENHRY, SYGVKD. DNA of the CDR3: TGTGCCATCAGTGACTCTAGACTACCCCAGCAGTACGTC. The encoded protein is CAISDSRLPQQYV.

This sequence joins TRBV11-3 and TRBJ2-1; 10 positions agree with TRBD2. The CDR3 covers 15 residues. The J segment lost 1 base and the V segment lost 5 bases, leaving 2 bases of the junction unmatched. CDR1 is SGHNT and CDR2 is YENEEA in the germline V gene. CDR3 loop: CASSPGLASYNEQFF. The CDR3 DNA follows: TGTGCCAGCAGCCCGGGACTAGCGTCCTACAATGAGCAGTTCTTC.

The rearrangement uses TRBV5-1 and TRBJ1-4; the D is unclear. The germline CDR1 and CDR2 sequences are SGHRS and YFSETQ. V lost 1 base to trimming and J lost 0 bases, with 10 bases between them. The CDR3 is made up of 16 amino acids. The CDR3 sequence is CASSLLFGATNEKLFF. The CDR3 DNA sequence: TGCGCCAGCAGCTTGCTTTTCGGGGCAACTAATGAAAAACTGTTTTTT.

V usage is TRBV7-2 and J usage is TRBJ1-5; D is perhaps TRBD1 (6 bases). The CDR3 extends over 16 amino acids. The V end lost 5 bases, the J end lost 4 bases, and 18 bases lay between the germline ends. CDR1 is SGHTA, CDR2 FQGNSA, per germline. CDR3 sequence (DNA): TGTGCCAGCAGCGTAGTCGGGCCCAGGGGAAATCAGCCCCAGCATTTT. It translates to CASSVVGPRGNQPQHF.

This chain connects TRBV30 to TRBJ1-2; D is possibly TRBD1 (6 bases). CDR1 is GTSNPN and CDR2 is SVGIG in the germline V gene (reference sequence). The CDR3 loop spans 14 amino acids. The V end was cut by 1 base, the J end by 4 bases, with 13 bases between. This chain's CDR3 is CAWSATGTPYGYTF. Written as DNA, the CDR3 is TGTGCCTGGAGTGCAACCGGGACACCCTATGGCTACACCTTC. Full variable domain (remainder filled in from reference TRBV30 and TRBJ1-2): SQTIHQWPATLVQPVGSPLSLECTVEGTSNPNLYWYRQAAGRGLQLLFYSVGIGQISSEVPQNLSASRPQDRQFILSSKKLLLSDSGFYLCAWSATGTPYGYTFGSGTRLTVV.